This is a list of T cell receptor beta chains from one sample in a study of blood T cell repertoires in COVID-19. Some clones are missing from TCRdb's copy, which holds only in-frame ones; the method was immunoSEQ multiplex PCR. The table lists about 180,000 clones, about 78% of them singletons. The sequencing input was PBMCs or T cells enriched from blood (not recorded which). Receptors originate from a woman aged 45-65 years who had recovered from COVID-19. CDR3s include the opening cysteine and the closing phenylalanine or tryptophan. The D gene is left open where the match is weak. Only some rows state a clone size, as once, few, many or a class for expanded clones.

J,V,D,size,CDR3,DNA
TRBJ1-4,TRBV9,TRBD1,.,CASMREDRGQFGEKLFF,TGTGCCAGCATGAGGGAGGACAGGGGGCAGTTCGGTGAAAAACTGTTTTTT
TRBJ2-1,TRBV5-1,TRBD2,.,CASSPWGGASNNEQFF,TGCGCCAGCAGCCCTTGGGGGGGAGCAAGCAACAATGAGCAGTTCTTC
TRBJ2-3,TRBV27,.,.,CASSQGLRSTDTQYF,TGTGCCAGCAGTCAGGGTTTGAGAAGCACAGATACGCAGTATTTT
TRBJ1-1,TRBV28,.,once,CASGGGTEAFF,TGTGCCAGCGGGGGGGGTACTGAAGCTTTCTTT
TRBJ1-4,TRBV19,TRBD1,once,CASQDRANPNEKLFF,TGTGCCAGTCAGGACAGGGCCAACCCTAATGAAAAACTGTTTTTT
TRBJ1-2,TRBV5-4,.,.,CASSGRGGDYGYTF,TGTGCCAGCAGCGGGAGGGGGGGCGACTATGGCTACACCTTC
TRBJ2-1,TRBV4-1,TRBD1,.,CASGRDRGGDEQFF,TGCGCCAGCGGCCGGGACAGGGGAGGCGATGAGCAGTTCTTC
TRBJ1-5,TRBV5-8,.,.,CASSIDTFNQPQHF,TGTGCCAGCAGCATCGACACCTTCAATCAGCCCCAGCATTTT
TRBJ1-2,TRBV27,TRBD1,.,CASSLAQNRGWYGYTF,TGTGCCAGCAGTTTAGCTCAAAACAGGGGATGGTATGGCTACACCTTC
TRBJ1-5,TRBV30,.,.,CAWSGGPRLVSSNQPQHF,TGTGCCTGGTCGGGGGGACCTCGGCTAGTGTCATCCAATCAGCCCCAGCATTTT
TRBJ2-5,TRBV5-1,TRBD2,.,CASSLAMPSGSETQYF,TGCGCCAGCAGCTTGGCCATGCCTAGCGGGAGTGAGACCCAGTACTTC
TRBJ2-7,TRBV5-4,TRBD2,.,CASSRGPTSGRSYEQYF,TGTGCCAGCAGCCGGGGGCCGACTAGCGGTCGCTCCTACGAGCAGTACTTC
TRBJ2-7,TRBV7-2,.,.,CASSSPPGRVYF,TGTGCCAGCAGCTCTCCCCCGGGAAGAGTGTACTTC
TRBJ1-5,TRBV24-1,TRBD1,few,CATSGQGTQPQHF,TGTGCCACCTCCGGACAGGGCACTCAGCCCCAGCATTTT
TRBJ1-1,TRBV7-8,.,.,CASSLDPGLRTEAFF,TGTGCCAGCAGCTTAGATCCGGGGTTGAGGACTGAAGCTTTCTTT
TRBJ2-2,TRBV5-1,TRBD1,.,CASGALTGGAGELFF,TGCGCCAGCGGGGCTCTGACAGGGGGTGCCGGGGAGCTGTTTTTT
TRBJ1-2,TRBV28,TRBD1,.,CASSSGTALINGYTF,TGTGCCAGCAGTTCGGGGACAGCCCTTATTAATGGCTACACCTTC